The present TCR beta chain was sequenced within a study of T cell changes during pregnancy in multiple sclerosis. Using immunoSEQ multiplex PCR, the repertoire was profiled, and TCRdb retains in-frame clones only, with some absent. The data contain approximately 24,000 clones, 85% to 90% of them singletons. Germline lookup yields CDR1 MNHEY and CDR2 SMNVEV (reference sequence). The V segment lost 8 bases and the J segment 1 base; nucleotides outside the gene matches: 6. The CDR3 is 15 amino acids. The sequence was obtained from a female donor in good health, enrolled as a control in a pregnancy study. The V gene is TRBV27, the J gene TRBJ2-3, with 10 nucleotides matching TRBD2. The source material was CD4+ T cells from peripheral blood mononuclear cells, sampled in the second trimester of pregnancy. The CDR3 reads CASCLTSGGTDTQYF. In nucleotides, the CDR3 is TGTGCCAGCTGTCTCACTAGCGGGGGCACAGATACGCAGTATTTT.